These 10 T cell receptor beta chains came from one sample sequenced in a study of T cells in women clearing cervical HPV infection. Clones were sequenced by immunoSEQ multiplex PCR, and TCRdb holds only the in-frame ones, with some missing. The specimen's table records under 35,000 clones. Sequencing was performed on blood buffy coat. The receptors here all came from a woman between 18 and 69 years old with a cervical HPV16 infection that either progressed to CIN3+ or cleared (not recorded which).

A word on this clone: The read ends 3 residues early relative to the CDR3; the germline J gene fills the gap. The rearrangement joins TRBV7-2 to TRBJ2-5, with D maybe TRBD1 (5 bases). This CDR3 has 13 amino acids. V lost 4 bases and J lost 7, with 13 bases in between. Germline values: CDR1 SGHTA, CDR2 FQGNSA. This CDR3 reads CASSYGPTGTQYF. The sequenced part of the CDR3 DNA is TGTGCCAGCAGCTACGGGCCTACAGGGACC.

CDR3 sequence reads: CASSLTNYGQYF. The CDR3 bases that were read are TGTGCCAGCAGCCTGACTAACTATGGT. V is TRBV7-9 and J is TRBJ2-4; D might be TRBD2 (5 bases). Read coverage stops 3 residues before the CDR3 terminus; the germline J gene supplies the remainder. Germline V CDR1 and CDR2: SEHNR, FQNEAQ (reference sequence). This CDR3 region has 12 residues. Based on the CDR3 plus reference TRBV7-9 and TRBJ2-4, the full variable domain is DTGVSQNPRHKITKRGQNVTFRCDPISEHNRLYWYRQTLGQGPEFLTYFQNEAQLEKSRLLSDRFSAERPKGSFSTLEIQRTEQGDSAMYLCASSLTNYGQYFGAGTRLSVL.

As concerns this clone: Coverage ceases 3 residues before the CDR3 finishes, and the germline J gene fills in the end. The chain joins TRBV7-9 to TRBJ2-1; 7 bases align to TRBD2. The trim removed 5 bases at V and 4 bases at J, leaving 8 bases unmatched. Germline values: CDR1 SEHNR, CDR2 FQNEAQ (reference sequence). The CDR3 totals 15 residues. CDR3 DNA, as far as it was read: TGTGCCAGCAGCCCTAGCGGAGTTGGGTACAATGAG. Translated: CASSPSGVGYNE. The entire CDR3 protein reads CASSPSGVGYNEQFF. Combining the CDR3 with reference TRBV7-9 and TRBJ2-1 gives the whole variable domain DTGVSQNPRHKITKRGQNVTFRCDPISEHNRLYWYRQTLGQGPEFLTYFQNEAQLEKSRLLSDRFSAERPKGSFSTLEIQRTEQGDSAMYLCASSPSGVGYNEQFFGPGTRLTVL.

With respect to this clone: The sequence runs out 3 residues before the end of the CDR3; the remainder is reconstructed from the germline J gene. This chain uses TRBV7-7 with TRBJ2-2; no reliable D call. The CDR3 extends over 13 amino acids. The V end was cut by 4 bases, the J end by 4 bases, with 7 bases between. CDR1 is SSHAT, CDR2 FNYEAQ, per germline (reference sequence). Incomplete CDR3 DNA: TGTGCCAGCAGCTCTACCCCCACCGGGGAG. It codes for CASSSTPTGE. From start to end, the CDR3 is CASSSTPTGELFF.

Worth noting for this clone: The DNA ends 3 residues before the CDR3 does, and the rest of the CDR3 is filled in from the germline J gene. The chain couples TRBV20-1 to TRBJ2-7; D uncertain. CDR1 is DFQATT, CDR2 SNEGSKA, per germline (reference sequence). CDR3 size: 15 residues. V was pared by 0 bases and J by 2 bases, with 14 bases between. The CDR3 sequence is CSARDLVRQTYEQYF. The CDR3 bases that were read are TGCAGTGCTAGAGATCTGGTGAGGCAGACCTACGAG.

Note on this clone: The CDR3 end is not reached by the read, which stops 3 residues before it; the germline J gene fills it in. The chain joins TRBV6-2 or TRBV6-3 to TRBJ1-1; 7 bases match TRBD1. The germline V gene encodes CDR1 MNHEY and CDR2 SVGEGT. The ends lost 0 bases at V and 3 bases at J; junction bases unmatched: 4. This CDR3 comprises 15 residues. The sequenced CDR3 bases are TGTGCCAGCAGTTACTCACAGGGGTCCTACACTGAA. It yields the protein CASSYSQGSYTE. The complete CDR3 sequence is CASSYSQGSYTEAFF.

Concerning this clone itself: The CDR3 is cut off 3 residues early in the read; its end comes from the germline J gene. The chain joins TRBV2 to TRBJ1-2; 7 bases align to TRBD1. The CDR3 has 13 residues. Germline V gene sequence: CDR1 SNHLY, CDR2 FYNNEI. The V segment lost 8 bases and the J segment 4 bases; nucleotides outside the gene matches: 7. This CDR3 is CASETGVSYGYTF. The CDR3 bases that were read are TGTGCCAGCGAAACAGGGGTCTCCTATGGC. Based on the CDR3 plus reference TRBV2 and TRBJ1-2, the full variable domain is EPEVTQTPSHQVTQMGQEVILRCVPISNHLYFYWYRQILGQKVEFLVSFYNNEISEKSEIFDDQFSVERPDGSNFTLKIRSTKLEDSAMYFCASETGVSYGYTFGSGTRLTVV.

A remark on this clone: The read terminates 3 residues before the CDR3 end, so the remaining end is supplied by the germline J gene. The chain combines TRBV15 with TRBJ2-7; D not resolved. CDR1 and CDR2 (germline): LNHNV, YYDKDF (reference sequence). This CDR3 spans 14 amino acids. Trimming took off 0 bases at V and 4 bases at J, with 10 bases between the two ends. CDR3 loop: CATSRDLTEYEQYF. The CDR3 bases that were read are TGTGCCACCAGCAGAGACCTAACAGAGTACGAG.

In the case of this clone: The read ends 3 residues early relative to the CDR3; the germline J gene fills the gap. The chain is built from TRBV28 and TRBJ2-5; 7 nucleotides match TRBD2. Germline-derived CDR1 and CDR2 are MDHEN and SYDVKM. CDR3 size: 15 residues. Losses at the gene ends were 4 bases for V and 1 base for J; bases not matched to a gene: 6. CDR3 sequence reads: CASSSPGGSQETQYF. The DNA read from the CDR3 is TGTGCCAGCAGTTCCCCCGGGGGGAGCCAAGAGACC.

About this clone itself: The read terminates 3 residues ahead of where the CDR3 ends, so the germline J gene completes it. The chain recombines TRBV19 with TRBJ1-2; the D gene is possibly TRBD1 (5 bases). This CDR3 has 14 amino acids. The germline V gene encodes CDR1 LNHDA and CDR2 SQIVND (reference sequence). V lost 1 base, J lost 1 base, and 7 bases lay in between. This CDR3 is CASSIVQGNYGYTF. The sequenced CDR3 bases are TGTGCCAGTAGTATAGTGCAGGGTAACTATGGC.